This T cell receptor (beta chain) was found in a study of cytotoxic CD8 clonotypes in ibrutinib-treated CLL. Across the whole study: Overall, roughly 25 responses were partial and 2 complete; following median roughly 68 months, around 15 patients stayed remitted and about 12 progressed.

The CDR3 consists of 12 residues. The V gene's germline CDR1 is SGHRS and CDR2 YFSETQ. Trimming left V 6 bases short and J 7 bases short, with 11 bases between. Sequencing was performed with immunoSEQ multiplex PCR; in TCRdb, only in-frame clones are kept and a portion is missing. In the table there are some 350,000 clones, 67% of which are singletons. Only a few counts were recorded for this clone. The sequencing used PBMCs, collected after 36 months of ibrutinib treatment. The chain links TRBV5-1 to TRBJ2-4; D possibly corresponds to TRBD1 (5 bases). The receptor's source is a human donor with chronic lymphocytic leukemia. CDR3 sequence: CASKGKGNIQYF. The CDR3 DNA is TGCGCCAGCAAGGGGAAAGGTAACATTCAGTACTTC. The whole variable domain, remainder taken from reference TRBV5-1 and TRBJ2-4, is KAGVTQTPRYLIKTRGQQVTLSCSPISGHRSVSWYQQTPGQGLQFLFEYFSETQRNKGNFPGRFSGRQFSNSRSEMNVSTLELGDSALYLCASKGKGNIQYFGAGTRLSVL.